The 4 T cell receptor beta chains in this list originate from one sample, sequenced in a study of glioma-infiltrating T cells. TCR alpha and beta CDR3 regions were amplified from RNA using iRepertoire nested multiplex PCR. Via MiXCR, TCRdb re-called the multiplex PCR reads, giving one row per CDR3 protein. The table has fewer than 250,000 distinct CDR3 sequences, more than 25% seen once. The sequenced material came from glioma tissue, nonneoplastic brain tissue, or PBMCs (not recorded which). These receptor sequences come from a human donor with low-grade glioma or glioblastoma, undergoing nonglioma brain surgery, or in good health (not recorded which).

Concerning this clonotype itself: A much more abundant neighbour one base away suggests this may be a read error. The chain couples TRBV20-1 to TRBJ2-7; D possibly corresponds to TRBD2 (5 bases). CDR1 and CDR2 from the germline V gene are DFQATT and SNEGSKA (reference sequence). This CDR3 is 14 amino acids long. Trimming left V 5 bases short and J 5 bases short, with 19 bases between. CDR3 DNA: TGCAGTGCTGGCCCCCCCGGGATTAGCAACGAGCAGTACTTC. Amino acids: CSAGPPGISNEQYF.

The sample holds many counts of this clonotype. The J gene is TRBJ2-1, the V gene TRBV24-1, with TRBD2 matching over 9 bases. CDR1 is KGHDR, CDR2 SFDVKD, per germline. V was pared by 5 bases and J by 5 bases, with 3 bases of the junction left unmatched. The CDR3 totals 14 residues. This CDR3 is CATSGASGNNEQFF. CDR3 sequence (DNA): TGTGCCACCAGTGGGGCTAGCGGGAACAATGAGCAGTTCTTC.

This clonotype has at least ten counts. The chain links TRBV20-1 to TRBJ2-1; the match to TRBD2 covers 11 bases. Germline V CDR1 and CDR2: DFQATT, SNEGSKA (reference sequence). Trimming at V came to 3 bases and at J to 12 bases, leaving 16 bases not matched to a gene. This CDR3 spans 16 amino acids. The CDR3 spells CSASPRTSGSLLGQFF. CDR3 coding DNA: TGCAGTGCTAGTCCTAGGACTAGCGGGTCCCTATTGGGGCAGTTCTTC.

This clonotype was seen only a few times. This may arise from a read error, as a much more abundant clone is one base away. The chain joins TRBV12-3 or TRBV12-4 to TRBJ2-1; D is unresolved. Trimming cost V 3 bases and J 6 bases, with 9 bases left between them. The CDR3 is 13 amino acids. DNA for the CDR3: TGTGCCAGCAGTTTTGACGTGGGCAATGAGCAGTTCTTC. It translates to CASSFDVGNEQFF.